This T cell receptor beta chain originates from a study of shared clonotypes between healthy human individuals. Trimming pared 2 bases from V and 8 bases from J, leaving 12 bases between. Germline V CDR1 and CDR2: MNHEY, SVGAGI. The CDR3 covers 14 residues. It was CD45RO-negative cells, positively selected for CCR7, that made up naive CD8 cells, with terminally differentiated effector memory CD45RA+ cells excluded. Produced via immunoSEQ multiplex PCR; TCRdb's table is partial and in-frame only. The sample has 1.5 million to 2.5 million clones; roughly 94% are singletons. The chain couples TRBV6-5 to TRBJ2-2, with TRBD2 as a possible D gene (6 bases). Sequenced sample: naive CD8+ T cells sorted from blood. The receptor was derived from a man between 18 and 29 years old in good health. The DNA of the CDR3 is TGTGCCAGCAGTTACGGGACTTCGATTGGGGAGCTGTTTTTT. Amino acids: CASSYGTSIGELFF.